The 8 T cell receptor beta chains presented below share a single source sample, sequenced in a study of cytomegalovirus exposure and HLA in healthy donors. PCR employed 60 Vbeta and 13 Jbeta primers. Method: immunoSEQ multiplex PCR; TCRdb's copy keeps in-frame clones and lacks some. The sample contains 35,000 to 55,000 clones, approximately 80% of which appear only once. The sample was PBMCs. All receptors come from a man aged 25 to 40 in good health and CMV-seronegative.

The chain uses TRBV28 and TRBJ2-5; 8 nucleotides align to TRBD1. The J call may be faulty, since TRBJ2-7 better matches the DNA end. CDR1 is MDHEN and CDR2 is SYDVKM in the germline V gene. The CDR3 length is 17 residues. The CDR3 DNA sequence: TGTGCCAGCAGTAAAAAAAAAGAAGGACAGGGCTCCTACGAGCAGTACTTC. Encoded protein: CASSKKKEGQGSYEQYF.

This clone occurred once. The rearrangement joins TRBV28 to TRBJ2-7; D is unresolved. The germline V and J ends were trimmed by 2 bases and 2 bases, with 7 bases remaining between them. The germline CDR1 and CDR2 sequences are MDHEN and SYDVKM. This CDR3 comprises 13 residues. This CDR3 reads CASSLPIPYEQYF. Written as DNA, the CDR3 is TGTGCCAGCAGTTTACCCATCCCCTACGAGCAGTACTTC.

This sequence joins TRBV19 and TRBJ2-7; D is possibly TRBD2 (7 bases). CDR1 LNHDA and CDR2 SQIVND come from the germline V gene (reference sequence). Trimming took off 7 bases at V and 5 bases at J, with 18 bases between the two ends. This CDR3 contains 14 residues. The CDR3 spells CASTLTLGGHEQYF. The CDR3 nucleotides read TGTGCCAGTACCCTAACCTTGGGGGGGCACGAGCAGTACTTC. Together with reference TRBV19 and TRBJ2-7, the CDR3 gives the full variable domain: DGGITQSPKYLFRKEGQNVTLSCEQNLNHDAMYWYRQDPGQGLRLIYYSQIVNDFQKGDIAEGYSVSREKKESFPLTVTSAQKNPTAFYLCASTLTLGGHEQYFGPGTRLTVT.

The V gene is TRBV7-9, the J gene TRBJ1-2, with 8 bases that match TRBD1. The CDR3 extends over 16 amino acids. Germline lookup yields CDR1 SEHNR and CDR2 FQNEAQ (reference sequence). Trimming took 0 bases from V and 4 from J; bases not matched to a gene: 7. CDR3 nucleotides: TGTGCCAGCAGCTTAGCGGGCCCTACAGGGGGCTATGGCTACACCTTC. Its translation: CASSLAGPTGGYGYTF.

J is TRBJ2-1 and V is TRBV6-6; TRBD2 is a possible D gene (5 bases). V was shortened by 3 bases and J by 8 bases, with 14 bases between the two germline ends. This CDR3 has 14 residues. CDR1 is MNHNY and CDR2 is SVGAGI in the germline V gene (reference sequence). DNA for the CDR3: TGTGCCAGCAGTTATGAGGGCTCAGCCCATGAGCAGTTCTTC. It yields the protein CASSYEGSAHEQFF.

The DNA of the CDR3 is TGTGCCAGCAACCCGACTGCCCCCGGGGGGCAGAACTATGGCTACACCTTC. Translating it yields CASNPTAPGGQNYGYTF. The rearrangement joins TRBV27 to TRBJ1-2; D is perhaps TRBD1 (6 bases). CDR3 size: 17 residues. Trimming left V 7 bases short and J 2 bases short, with 23 bases between. Germline V CDR1 and CDR2: MNHEY, SMNVEV (reference sequence).

The genes are TRBV2 and TRBJ2-1; 9 bases match TRBD1. With 6 bases clipped from V and 7 bases from J, the junction kept 7 bases outside the gene matches. CDR3 length: 14 amino acids. Germline-derived CDR1 and CDR2 are SNHLY and FYNNEI. CDR3 region: CASRGQGSSNEQFF. Written as DNA, the CDR3 is TGTGCCAGCAGGGGACAGGGTTCATCAAATGAGCAGTTCTTC.

V and J are TRBV5-6 and TRBJ1-2, with 9 nucleotides matching TRBD1. Per germline, CDR1 SGHDT and CDR2 YYEEEE. J gave up 4 bases and V 2 bases, and 9 bases lay outside the gene matches. The CDR3 extends over 16 amino acids. In DNA, the CDR3 is TGTGCCAGCAGCTTCGGGACAGGGACCTTGGGCTATGGCTACACCTTC. It is translated as CASSFGTGTLGYGYTF.